This T cell receptor (beta chain) was captured by sequencing in a study of T cell responses to AZD1222 COVID-19 vaccine. In the study overall: Pooling was applied to second doses at about 4 or about 12 weeks.

Germline V lookup: CDR1 SGHNT, CDR2 YYREEE (reference sequence). Germline trimming cut 0 bases from V and 0 bases from J; bases unmatched to any gene: 2. This CDR3 is 16 amino acids long. Study outcomes and limitations: Vaccine-associated CD4 TCRs ranged over spike, dominating at 160-218 and 743-854. The study sampled repertoires only after the peak T cell response.

Sequencing used immunoSEQ multiplex PCR; TCRdb keeps in-frame clones, though not all of them. The sample records 150,000 to 180,000 clones, under 95% being singletons. In regard to this clone: As yet, its antigen is unknown.

This specimen was peripheral blood, taken on day 0 of AZD1222 vaccination. The source is an adult in good health. The chain is built from TRBV5-4 and TRBJ1-1; 10 positions match TRBD1. The CDR3 here is CASSLGDRGMNTEAFF. The CDR3, as DNA: TGTGCCAGCAGCTTGGGGGACAGGGGAATGAACACTGAAGCTTTCTTT.